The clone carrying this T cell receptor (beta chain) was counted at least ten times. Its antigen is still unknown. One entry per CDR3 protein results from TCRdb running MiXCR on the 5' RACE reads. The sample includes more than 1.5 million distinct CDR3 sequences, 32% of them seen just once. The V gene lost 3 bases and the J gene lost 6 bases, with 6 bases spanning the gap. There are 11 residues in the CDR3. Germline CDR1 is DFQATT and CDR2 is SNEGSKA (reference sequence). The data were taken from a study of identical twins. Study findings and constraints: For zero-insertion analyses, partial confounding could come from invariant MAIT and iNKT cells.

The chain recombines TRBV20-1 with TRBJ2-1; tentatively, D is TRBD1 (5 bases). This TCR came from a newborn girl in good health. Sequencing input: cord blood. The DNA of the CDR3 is TGCAGTGCTAGGGGGCGCAATGAGCAGTTCTTC. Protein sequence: CSARGRNEQFF.